Listed here is a single TCR beta chain. This clone showed up just once. Its antigen is unknown. Per-base quality was not reported, and no clone a single base away is much larger than it. The immunoSEQ hsTCRB assay version 4 in survey mode was used to sequence TCRbeta repertoires from genomic DNA. Genomic DNA was diluted to around 10 ng/uL, and up to roughly 1 ug per sample was used for TCRbeta sequencing. On the study's bioinformatics: TCRbeta data were analyzed in ImmunoSeq Analyzer 3.0, with diversity computed on productive nucleotide rearrangements. The improved Chao index was used to estimate lower-bound TCR diversity, and the Gini coefficient was used to estimate clonality using the Immunarch R package. Different nucleotide rearrangements encoding the same CDR3beta amino acid sequence were counted as distinct clonotypes. Differential abundance analysis identified TCRbeta sequences significantly enriched in antigen-responding cells relative to anti-CD3/anti-CD28-activated cells. TCRs were clustered by predicted peptide-MHC specificity with GLIPH2, both within individual participants and across merged participant data sets. This is the immuneACCESS table as TCRdb keeps it, with only in-frame sequences that have V and J called. A part of the clones is gone; compared with another copy, unresolved V genes explain less than half, and the rest is unexplained. V and J calls and clone size are as listed in that table; D and trimming were resolved from the DNA. Counted in this sample were tens of thousands of clones; about 69% of them appeared once. The ten largest clones take up more than 1.5% of the sample.

This sample was included in a study of persistence of HIV-infected CD4 T cells (dated by TCRdb to the early 2020s). Broadly, across the study: CMV- and HIV-1 Gag-responding CD4+ T cells were isolated from ART-treated individuals so that antigen-driven clonal expansion of HIV-1-infected cells could be examined. Peripheral blood samples of up to about 180 mL were obtained at multiple time points, with the exception of two participants, for whom leukapheresis was performed at a single time point. Proviral sequencing was used to assess clonality among infected cells, whereas TCRbeta sequencing gauged the clonality of all cells within each sorted population. Participants had been on suppressive ART for a median of around eight years. For the TCR cluster analysis across participants, about 8 participants were included for CMV and about 7 participants for Gag. The paper's findings and limits, for the study overall: TCRbeta richness in CMV- and Gag-responding cells was significantly lower than in anti-CD3/anti-CD28-responding cells; CMV-responding cells had higher oligoclonality than CD3/CD28-stimulated and Gag-responding cells. TCR oligoclonality correlated with proviral oligoclonality within the same sorted populations. The study involved few individuals and tested only a limited range of antigens. Antigen-responding cells were enriched for expanded CDR3beta sequences that were degenerate, which suggests that CD4+ responses to CMV and Gag underwent convergent selection. Because the TCR analyses were done in bulk, restricting them to just the rare CMV-responding cells that actually carried HIV-1 proviruses was not possible.

The intended sense of this specimen's treatment or condition label: suppressive antiretroviral therapy. A pool of overlapping 15-mer peptides from HIV-1 Gag, at 1 ug per peptide per mL, was used to stimulate the cells. Nonresponding CD40L-negative CD69-negative CD45RO-high memory CD4+ T cells were sorted as memory populations depleted of antigen-responding cells. Participants were HIV-1-infected adults who started suppressive ART during chronic infection. Plasma HIV-1 RNA had been undetectable (below 50 copies/mL) in participants for at least 4 years. To be included, a participant needed positive CMV serology and a CD4+ T cell count above 400 cells/uL. Before stimulation, PBMCs were isolated using density centrifugation and then depleted of CD8+ T cells. For about 20 hours, CD8-depleted PBMCs were stimulated with anti-CD28/CD49d costimulation, a CD40-blocking antibody, and enfuvirtide, which was added to prevent new infections. Cell sorting was performed on a Beckman Coulter MoFlo Legacy or XDP sorter, and dead cells were excluded with propidium iodide. The QIAamp DNA Mini Kit was used for genomic DNA extraction from samples above one million cells, and the Quick-DNA Microprep Kit was used otherwise.

The germline V end is reduced by 5 bases and the J end by 0 bases; junction bases left unmatched: 9. From its cysteine to its phenylalanine, the CDR3 spans 15 amino acids. Only the CDR3 DNA is retained, 45 bases long and in frame from the first base. Per the germline V gene, SQVTM is the CDR1 and ANQGSEA is the CDR2. This clonotype was obtained from an adult man with HIV who was CMV-seropositive. The specimen comprised CD4+ T cells sorted from PBMCs after 18-hour stimulation, sampled from a patient who received antiretroviral therapy. The cell subset or site tag for this specimen amounts to: CD40L-CD69- CD45RO-high memory CD4 T cells not responding to Gag peptides. The chain is encoded by TRBV29-1 joined to TRBJ1-1, and TRBD1 aligns with 7 junction nucleotides. The encoded CDR3 is CSVLRDRLLNTEAFF. In nucleotides, the sequence is TGCAGCGTTCTCCGGGACAGATTGCTGAACACTGAAGCTTTCTTT.